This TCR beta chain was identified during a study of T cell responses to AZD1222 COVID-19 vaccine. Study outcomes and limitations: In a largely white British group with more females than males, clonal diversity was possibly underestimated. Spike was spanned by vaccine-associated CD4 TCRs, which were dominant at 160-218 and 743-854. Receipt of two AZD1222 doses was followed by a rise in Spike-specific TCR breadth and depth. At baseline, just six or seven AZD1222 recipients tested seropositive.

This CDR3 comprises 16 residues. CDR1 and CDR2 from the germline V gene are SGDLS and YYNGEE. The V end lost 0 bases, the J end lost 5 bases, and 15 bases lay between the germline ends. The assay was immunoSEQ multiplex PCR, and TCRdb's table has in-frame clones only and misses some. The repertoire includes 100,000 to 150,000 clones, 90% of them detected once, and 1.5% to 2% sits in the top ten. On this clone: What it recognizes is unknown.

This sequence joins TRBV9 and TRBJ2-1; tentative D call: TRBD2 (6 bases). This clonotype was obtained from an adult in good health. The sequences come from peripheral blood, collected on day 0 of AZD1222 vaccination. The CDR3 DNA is TGTGCCAGCAGCGTAGCGATCTGGGTAGCGGACAATGAGCAGTTCTTC. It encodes CASSVAIWVADNEQFF. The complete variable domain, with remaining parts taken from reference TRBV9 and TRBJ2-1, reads DSGVTQTPKHLITATGQRVTLRCSPRSGDLSVYWYQQSLDQGLQFLIQYYNGEERAKGNILERFSAQQFPDLHSELNLSSLELGDSALYFCASSVAIWVADNEQFFGPGTRLTVL.